These 32 T cell receptor beta chains were all obtained from the same sample, sequenced in a study of shared clonotypes between healthy human individuals. Clones were sequenced by immunoSEQ multiplex PCR, and TCRdb holds only the in-frame ones, with some missing. This sample yields over a million clones, of which about 98% are seen a single time; roughly 0.45% belongs to the top ten. Sequencing was done on a sample of naive CD4+ T cells sorted from blood. Subset noted: CD45RA+ positively selected. The receptors were sampled from a young man in good health.

J is TRBJ2-3 and V is TRBV27, with unresolved D. Deletions cut 8 bases from V and 3 bases from J, with 12 bases between. The germline CDR1 and CDR2 sequences are MNHEY and SMNVEV (reference sequence). The CDR3 totals 13 residues. The CDR3: CASGPWSTDTQYF. The CDR3 nucleotides read TGTGCCAGCGGGCCGTGGAGTACAGATACGCAGTATTTT.

The CDR3 sequence is CASRPDVRGETQYF. CDR3 in DNA: TGTGCCAGCAGGCCCGACGTCCGGGGAGAGACCCAGTACTTC. This rearrangement joins TRBV7-2 to TRBJ2-5, with D perhaps TRBD2 (5 bases). The CDR3 sequence is 14 residues long. Germline V gene data show CDR1 as SGHTA and CDR2 as FQGNSA. Trimming left V 6 bases short and J 4 bases short, with 15 bases between.

The V and J genes are TRBV7-2 and TRBJ2-1, with 14 bases that match TRBD2. The CDR3 has 19 amino acids. In germline, CDR1 is SGHTA, CDR2 FQGNSA. With 2 bases clipped from V and 0 bases from J, the junction kept 6 bases outside the gene matches. The CDR3 sequence is CASSLRLAGGQSSYNEQFF. DNA of the CDR3: TGTGCCAGCAGCTTAAGACTAGCGGGAGGGCAGAGCTCCTACAATGAGCAGTTCTTC.

The count of this clone is one. The V call is TRBV6-5, the J call TRBJ2-7; TRBD1 aligns across 7 bases. Trimming cost V 2 bases and J 6 bases; bases outside gene matches: 7. This CDR3 region has 14 residues. Germline-derived CDR1 and CDR2 are MNHEY and SVGAGI. The CDR3 loop is CASSYDRQGREQYF. CDR3 DNA sequence: TGTGCCAGCAGTTACGATAGACAGGGTCGCGAGCAGTACTTC.

For the CDR3, the DNA is TGTGCCAGCAGCCCCCAATCCCTTATGAAGGAGCCTCAGCCCCAGCATTTT. It encodes CASSPQSLMKEPQPQHF. The genes are TRBV7-8 and TRBJ1-5; no clear D. The germline gives CDR1 SGHVS, CDR2 FQNEAQ. Trimming removed 5 bases at V and 6 bases at J, with 23 bases between. The CDR3 totals 17 residues.

The chain uses TRBV27 and TRBJ2-6, with a tentative D call TRBD1 (5 bases). Trimming left V 0 bases short and J 1 base short, with 16 bases between. Germline loops: CDR1 MNHEY, CDR2 SMNVEV (reference sequence). The CDR3 loop spans 19 amino acids. The CDR3 nucleotides read TGTGCCAGCAGTTTATCGGGGCTAACCGAACTTTCTGGGGCCAACGTCCTGACTTTC. It encodes CASSLSGLTELSGANVLTF.

The chain employs TRBV29-1 and TRBJ1-1; D is possibly TRBD1 (5 bases). CDR3 size: 13 residues. CDR1 SQVTM and CDR2 ANQGSEA come from the germline V gene. Trimming removed 7 bases from V and 0 bases from J, with 12 bases in between. DNA of the CDR3: TGCAGCGGTTCCAGGGTCTTGAACACTGAAGCTTTCTTT. It encodes CSGSRVLNTEAFF. Full variable domain (remainder filled in from reference TRBV29-1 and TRBJ1-1): SAVISQKPSRDICQRGTSLTIQCQVDSQVTMMFWYRQQPGQSLTLIATANQGSEATYESGFVIDKFPISRPNLTFSTLTVSNMSPEDSSIYLCSGSRVLNTEAFFGQGTRLTVV.

V usage is TRBV5-1 and J usage is TRBJ2-7; 11 nucleotides match TRBD2. The CDR3 covers 15 residues. J gave up 3 bases and V 4 bases, and 6 bases lay outside the gene matches. CDR1 and CDR2 (germline): SGHRS, YFSETQ. The CDR3 reads CASSPELAGGYEQYF. In DNA form, the CDR3 reads TGCGCCAGCAGCCCCGAGCTAGCGGGAGGCTACGAGCAGTACTTC.

The rearrangement links TRBV19 to TRBJ1-1; 8 bases map to TRBD1. Germline CDR1 reads LNHDA; CDR2 reads SQIVND (reference sequence). The CDR3 is made up of 15 amino acids. J lost 0 bases, V lost 7 bases, and 7 bases had no gene match. The DNA for the CDR3 is TGTGCCAGTAAGAGGACAGGGCTCATGAACACTGAAGCTTTCTTT. Amino acid sequence: CASKRTGLMNTEAFF.

The V call is TRBV6-1, the J call TRBJ2-4; D is ambiguous. Trimming took off 2 bases at V and 8 bases at J, with 13 bases between the two ends. Germline-derived CDR1 and CDR2 are MNHNS and SASEGT. This CDR3 comprises 14 residues. In nucleotides, the CDR3 is TGTGCCAGCAGTGAACTTATCTCAGGCCACATTCAGTACTTC. This codes for CASSELISGHIQYF.

Only one count was recorded for this clone. V usage is TRBV2 and J usage is TRBJ2-1; 11 bases line up with TRBD2. Germline-derived CDR1 and CDR2 are SNHLY and FYNNEI. J was trimmed by 8 bases and V by 8 bases; bases with no gene match: 8. This CDR3 comprises 14 residues. CDR3 sequence reads: CASFFVAGGHEQFF. The CDR3 DNA reads as TGTGCCAGCTTCTTTGTAGCGGGAGGGCATGAGCAGTTCTTC.

The rearrangement joins TRBV25-1 to TRBJ2-7; possibly TRBD1 for D (7 bases). The CDR3 spans 15 residues. Germline CDR1 and CDR2: MGHDK and SYGVNS. Trimming pared 3 bases from V and 2 bases from J, leaving 14 bases between. The CDR3 DNA sequence: TGTGCCAGCAGTGACGCAGGGGGGATGACCTACGAGCAGTACTTC. Translated: CASSDAGGMTYEQYF.

The chain joins TRBV5-1 to TRBJ2-7; TRBD2 might be the D (5 bases). Germline values: CDR1 SGHRS, CDR2 YFSETQ. The germline V and J ends were trimmed by 2 bases and 2 bases, with 17 bases remaining between them. This CDR3 contains 16 residues. Here the CDR3 reads CASSLGRESRTYEQYF. CDR3 coding DNA: TGCGCCAGCAGCTTAGGACGGGAATCCAGAACCTACGAGCAGTACTTC.

Regarding this clone: The sample holds other DNA sequences that translate to the same CDR3. As DNA, the CDR3 is TGTGCCAGCTCACCAAGGGTATCCGGGGAGCTGTTTTTT. Protein sequence: CASSPRVSGELFF. This rearrangement joins TRBV18 to TRBJ2-2; D remains ambiguous. Between the trimmed V and J ends, which lost 2 bases and 6 bases, there was a span of 7 bases. This CDR3 contains 13 residues. The germline V gene has CDR1 KGHSH and CDR2 LQKENI.

The chain recombines TRBV5-5 with TRBJ2-7, with 9 bases lining up with TRBD2. CDR1 is SGHKS and CDR2 is YYEKEE in the germline V gene (reference sequence). Trimming removed 4 bases from V and 0 bases from J; junction bases left unmatched: 11. The CDR3 extends over 17 amino acids. The CDR3 DNA reads as TGTGCCAGCAGCCCCCCCAGCAGCGGGAGGTTCTCCTACGAGCAGTACTTC. This encodes CASSPPSSGRFSYEQYF.

This sequence joins TRBV30 and TRBJ1-5, with D possibly TRBD1 on 6 matching bases. CDR1 GTSNPN and CDR2 SVGIG come from the germline V gene (reference sequence). CDR3 length equals 13 residues. V was pared by 6 bases and J by 5 bases, with 14 bases between. In DNA, the CDR3 is TGTGCCTGCAAACCGACAGGTGATCAGCCCCAGCATTTT. Its translation: CACKPTGDQPQHF.

In regard to this clone: Other nucleotide sequences from this sample produce the same CDR3. The chain has TRBV28 and TRBJ2-7; D perhaps matches TRBD2 (5 bases). V lost 6 bases and J lost 3, with 12 bases in between. The CDR3 length is 13 residues. The germline gives CDR1 MDHEN, CDR2 SYDVKM. CDR3 sequence (DNA): TGTGCCAGCAGGACCTCGGGGAGCTACGAGCAGTACTTC. Its translation: CASRTSGSYEQYF.

The V gene is TRBV27, the J gene TRBJ1-2; D is perhaps TRBD1 (6 bases). There are 14 residues in the CDR3. CDR1 and CDR2 (germline): MNHEY, SMNVEV (reference sequence). Trimming left V 5 bases short and J 4 bases short, with 14 bases between. The CDR3 is CASSAQQGLYGYTF. The DNA of the CDR3 is TGTGCCAGCAGTGCCCAGCAGGGGCTCTATGGCTACACCTTC.

The chain carries TRBV12-5 and TRBJ1-1, with D hard to call. Germline-derived CDR1 and CDR2 are LGHNT and FRNRAP. The V end was cut by 4 bases, the J end by 1 base, with 16 bases between. This CDR3 is 16 amino acids long. CDR3 region: CASGYPPRDKNTEAFF. DNA for the CDR3: TGTGCTAGTGGTTACCCCCCCCGAGACAAGAACACTGAAGCTTTCTTT.

This rearrangement joins TRBV14 to TRBJ2-3; D call uncertain. The CDR3 is 12 amino acids. The germline V gene has CDR1 SGHDN and CDR2 FVKESK. V lost 5 bases and J lost 6, with 9 bases in between. The CDR3 is CASSASRDTQYF. The CDR3 nucleotides are TGTGCCAGCAGCGCTTCCAGGGATACGCAGTATTTT. The complete variable domain, with remaining parts taken from reference TRBV14 and TRBJ2-3, reads EAGVTQFPSHSVIEKGQTVTLRCDPISGHDNLYWYRRVMGKEIKFLLHFVKESKQDESGMPNNRFLAERTGGTYSTLKVQPAELEDSGVYFCASSASRDTQYFGPGTRLTVL.

The V gene is TRBV7-3, the J gene TRBJ2-1; TRBD2 matches at 11 bases. The junction had 14 bases not matched to a gene; V was cut back by 5 bases and J by 5 bases. CDR1 is SGHTA and CDR2 is FQGTGA in the germline V gene. The CDR3 is 18 amino acids. The DNA for the CDR3 is TGTGCCAGCAGCCGGACACCCCCCGGGACTAGCGGAAACAATGAGCAGTTCTTC. Translated, it gives CASSRTPPGTSGNNEQFF.

The rearrangement joins TRBV6-6 to TRBJ2-7; D gene unclear. The CDR3 sequence is 13 residues long. V was pared by 7 bases and J by 3 bases, with 13 bases between. Germline loops: CDR1 MNHNY, CDR2 SVGAGI (reference sequence). CDR3 DNA: TGTGCCAGCAAAAGCTACCATAACTACGAGCAGTACTTC. It translates to CASKSYHNYEQYF.

The genes are TRBV2 and TRBJ2-1; maybe TRBD2 (6 bases). The CDR3 is made up of 16 amino acids. In germline, CDR1 is SNHLY, CDR2 FYNNEI. Trimming removed 7 bases from V and 8 bases from J, with 24 bases in between. CDR3 loop: CASNPHGWGGMDEQFF. The CDR3 nucleotides are TGTGCCAGCAATCCACACGGGTGGGGCGGGATGGATGAGCAGTTCTTC.

The chain recombines TRBV18 with TRBJ2-1; D remains unclear. This CDR3 has 17 amino acids. V lost 3 bases to trimming and J lost 5 bases, with 20 bases between them. The V gene's germline CDR1 is KGHSH and CDR2 LQKENI. The CDR3 DNA reads TGTGCCAGCTCACCTAATTCCTGGCGGAGTAATCACAATGAGCAGTTCTTC. It yields the protein CASSPNSWRSNHNEQFF.

The chain joins TRBV18 to TRBJ1-3, with no clear D. CDR3 length equals 14 residues. CDR1 is KGHSH and CDR2 is LQKENI in the germline V gene. V lost 2 bases and J 1 base, leaving 6 bases between the germline ends. The DNA for the CDR3 is TGTGCCAGCTCACCATTGGAGTCTGGAAACACCATATATTTT. Amino acids: CASSPLESGNTIYF.

This chain connects TRBV5-1 to TRBJ2-1; a weak D match, TRBD1 (6 bases). Germline assignment: CDR1 SGHRS and CDR2 YFSETQ. The CDR3 contains 15 residues. The V and J ends lost 0 bases and 5 bases respectively, with 12 bases between them. In nucleotides, the CDR3 is TGCGCCAGCAGCTTGGGCCAAGGGGACAACAATGAGCAGTTCTTC. The encoded protein is CASSLGQGDNNEQFF.

The genes are TRBV5-4 and TRBJ2-4; TRBD1 aligns across 7 bases. Germline CDR1 is SGHNT and CDR2 is YYREEE (reference sequence). The CDR3 contains 15 residues. With 4 bases clipped from V and 0 bases from J, the junction kept 4 bases outside the gene matches. In nucleotides, the CDR3 is TGTGCCAGCAGCGGGACAGACCTAGCCAAAAACATTCAGTACTTC. It translates to CASSGTDLAKNIQYF.

The sample holds one count of this clone. The rearrangement joins TRBV5-4 to TRBJ2-7; 8 nucleotides line up with TRBD2. V was pared by 7 bases and J by 0 bases, with 6 bases of the junction left unmatched. Germline V gene data show CDR1 as SGHNT and CDR2 as YYREEE (reference sequence). The CDR3 is 14 amino acids. DNA of the CDR3: TGTGCCAGCGGATCGACTAGCGTCTCCTACGAGCAGTACTTC. This gives the protein CASGSTSVSYEQYF.

The gene calls are TRBV30 and TRBJ2-5; 8 bases fit TRBD2. Looked up from germline, CDR1 is GTSNPN and CDR2 is SVGIG (reference sequence). V lost 0 bases, J lost 4 bases, and 7 bases stayed unmatched. CDR3 size: 15 residues. CDR3 bases: TGTGCCTGGAGTGTACTAGCGGCAAACTCAGAGACCCAGTACTTC. Residues: CAWSVLAANSETQYF.

The genes are TRBV15 and TRBJ2-5, with no clear D. This CDR3 is 13 amino acids long. CDR1 is LNHNV, CDR2 YYDKDF, per germline (reference sequence). Trimming took off 1 base at V and 2 bases at J, with 5 bases between the two ends. The CDR3 loop is CATSRAVQETQYF. The CDR3 DNA reads TGTGCCACCAGCAGAGCAGTGCAAGAGACCCAGTACTTC.

This chain joins TRBV7-9 and TRBJ1-5, with a tentative D call TRBD1 (6 bases). The V end was cut by 1 base, the J end by 7 bases, with 14 bases between. Germline-derived CDR1 and CDR2 are SEHNR and FQNEAQ (reference sequence). This CDR3 spans 15 amino acids. DNA of the CDR3: TGTGCCAGCAGCTTAGAGGGGGGCTTAGGACAGCCCCAGCATTTT. Translation: CASSLEGGLGQPQHF.

The CDR3 is CASSPGTPFNQPQHF. The CDR3 nucleotides read TGTGCCAGCAGCCCTGGGACTCCCTTCAATCAGCCCCAGCATTTT. This chain connects TRBV6-6 to TRBJ1-5; tentatively, D is TRBD1 (5 bases). CDR1 is MNHNY, CDR2 SVGAGI, per germline (reference sequence). This CDR3 comprises 15 residues. Trimming took off 6 bases at V and 3 bases at J, with 15 bases between the two ends.